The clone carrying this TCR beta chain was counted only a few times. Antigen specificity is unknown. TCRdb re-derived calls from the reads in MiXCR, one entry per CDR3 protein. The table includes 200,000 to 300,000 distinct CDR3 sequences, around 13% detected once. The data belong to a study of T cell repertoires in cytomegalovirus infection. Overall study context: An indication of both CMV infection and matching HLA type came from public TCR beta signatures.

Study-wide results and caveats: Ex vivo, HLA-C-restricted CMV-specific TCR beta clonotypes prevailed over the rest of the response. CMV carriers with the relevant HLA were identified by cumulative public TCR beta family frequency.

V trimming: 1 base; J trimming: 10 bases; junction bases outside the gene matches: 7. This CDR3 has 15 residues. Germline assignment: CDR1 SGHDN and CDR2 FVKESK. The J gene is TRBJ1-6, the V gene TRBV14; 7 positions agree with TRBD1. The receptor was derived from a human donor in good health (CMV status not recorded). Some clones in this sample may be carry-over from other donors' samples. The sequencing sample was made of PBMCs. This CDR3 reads CASSQARGSESPLHF. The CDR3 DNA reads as TGTGCCAGCAGCCAAGCCAGGGGGTCTGAGTCACCCCTCCACTTT.